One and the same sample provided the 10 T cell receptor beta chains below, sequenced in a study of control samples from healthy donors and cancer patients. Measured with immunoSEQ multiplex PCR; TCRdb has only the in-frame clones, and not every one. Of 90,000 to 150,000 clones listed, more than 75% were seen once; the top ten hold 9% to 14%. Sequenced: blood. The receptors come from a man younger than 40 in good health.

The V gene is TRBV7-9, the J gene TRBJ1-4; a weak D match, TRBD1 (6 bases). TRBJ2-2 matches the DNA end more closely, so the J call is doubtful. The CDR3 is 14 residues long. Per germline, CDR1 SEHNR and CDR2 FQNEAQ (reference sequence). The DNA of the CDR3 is TGTGCCAGCAGCATCGCTCCTCCGGGACAGGAGCTGTTTTTT. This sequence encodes CASSIAPPGQELFF.

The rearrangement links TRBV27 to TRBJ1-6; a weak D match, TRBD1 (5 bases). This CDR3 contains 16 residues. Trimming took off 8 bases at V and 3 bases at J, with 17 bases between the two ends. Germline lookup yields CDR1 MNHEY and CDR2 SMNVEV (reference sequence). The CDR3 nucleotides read TGTGCCAGCTCTCCCCCTCCAGGGAACTATAATTCACCCCTCCACTTT. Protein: CASSPPPGNYNSPLHF.

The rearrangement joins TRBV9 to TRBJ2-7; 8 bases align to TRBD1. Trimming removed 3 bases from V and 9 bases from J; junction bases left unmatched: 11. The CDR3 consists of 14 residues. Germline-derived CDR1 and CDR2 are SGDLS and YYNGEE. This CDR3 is CASSAGTGDRVQYV. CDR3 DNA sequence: TGTGCCAGCAGCGCAGGGACAGGCGATAGGGTGCAGTACGTC.

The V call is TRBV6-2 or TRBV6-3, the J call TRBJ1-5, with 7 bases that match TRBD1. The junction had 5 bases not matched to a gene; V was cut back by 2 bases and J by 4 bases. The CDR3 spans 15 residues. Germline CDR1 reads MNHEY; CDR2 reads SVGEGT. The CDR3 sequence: CASSYPQGSNQPQHF. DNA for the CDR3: TGTGCCAGCAGTTACCCACAGGGGTCTAATCAGCCCCAGCATTTT.

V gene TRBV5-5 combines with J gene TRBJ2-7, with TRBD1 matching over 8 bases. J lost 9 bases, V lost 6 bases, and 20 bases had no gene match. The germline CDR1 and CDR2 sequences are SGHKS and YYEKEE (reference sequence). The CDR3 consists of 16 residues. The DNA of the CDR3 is TGTGCCAGCACCGTAAATACTCTGGACAGGGAAGACCTGCAGTACGTC. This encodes CASTVNTLDREDLQYV.

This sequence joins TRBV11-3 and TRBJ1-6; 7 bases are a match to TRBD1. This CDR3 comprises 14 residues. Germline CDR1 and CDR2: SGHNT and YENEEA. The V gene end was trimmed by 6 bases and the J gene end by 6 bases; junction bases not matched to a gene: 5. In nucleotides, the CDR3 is TGTGCCAGCAGAGGAACAGGGGTTAATTCACCCCTCCACTTT. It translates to CASRGTGVNSPLHF.

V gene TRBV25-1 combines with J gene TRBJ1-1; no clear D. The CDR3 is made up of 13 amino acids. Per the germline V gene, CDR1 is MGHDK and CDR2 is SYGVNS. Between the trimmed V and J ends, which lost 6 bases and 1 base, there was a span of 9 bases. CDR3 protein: CASSPDGNTEAFF. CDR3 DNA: TGTGCCAGCAGCCCCGACGGGAACACTGAAGCTTTCTTT.

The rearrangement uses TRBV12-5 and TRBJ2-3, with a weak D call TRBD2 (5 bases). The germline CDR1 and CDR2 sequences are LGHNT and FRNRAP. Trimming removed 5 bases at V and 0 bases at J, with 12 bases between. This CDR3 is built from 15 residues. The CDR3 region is CASGPGWTSTDTQYF. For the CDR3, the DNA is TGTGCTAGTGGTCCCGGATGGACTAGCACAGATACGCAGTATTTT.

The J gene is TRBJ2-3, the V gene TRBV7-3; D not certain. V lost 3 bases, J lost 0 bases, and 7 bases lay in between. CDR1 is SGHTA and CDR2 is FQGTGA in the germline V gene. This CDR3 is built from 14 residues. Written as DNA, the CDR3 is TGTGCCAGCAGCTTGGCTCACAGCACAGATACGCAGTATTTT. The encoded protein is CASSLAHSTDTQYF.

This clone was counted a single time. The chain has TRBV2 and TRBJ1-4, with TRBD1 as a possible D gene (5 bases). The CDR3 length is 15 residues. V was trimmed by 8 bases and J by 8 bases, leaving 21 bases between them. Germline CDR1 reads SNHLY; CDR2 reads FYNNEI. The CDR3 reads CASRPGAQEGEKLFF. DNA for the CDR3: TGTGCCAGCCGGCCCGGGGCGCAGGAAGGGGAAAAACTGTTTTTT.